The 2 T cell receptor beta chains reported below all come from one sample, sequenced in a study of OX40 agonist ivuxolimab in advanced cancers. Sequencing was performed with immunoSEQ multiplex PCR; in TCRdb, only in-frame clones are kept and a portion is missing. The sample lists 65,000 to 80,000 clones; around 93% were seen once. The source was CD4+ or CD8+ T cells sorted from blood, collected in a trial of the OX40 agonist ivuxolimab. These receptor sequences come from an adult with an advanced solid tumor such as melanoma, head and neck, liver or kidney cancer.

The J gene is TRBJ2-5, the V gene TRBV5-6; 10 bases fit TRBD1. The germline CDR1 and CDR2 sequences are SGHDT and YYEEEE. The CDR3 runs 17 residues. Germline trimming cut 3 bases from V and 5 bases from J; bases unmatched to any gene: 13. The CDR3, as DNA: TGTGCCAGCAGCTCCAAGACCGGGACAGGGGCTTGGGAGACCCAGTACTTC. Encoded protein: CASSSKTGTGAWETQYF.

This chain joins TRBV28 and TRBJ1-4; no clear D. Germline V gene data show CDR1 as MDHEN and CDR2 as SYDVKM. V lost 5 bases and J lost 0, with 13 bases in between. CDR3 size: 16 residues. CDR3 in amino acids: CASSPWAQATNEKLFF. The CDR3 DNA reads TGTGCCAGCAGTCCTTGGGCACAAGCAACTAATGAAAAACTGTTTTTT.